Below are 17 T cell receptor beta chains sequenced from a single sample in a study of vaccination effects on CD4 cells after COVID-19. Peptide-pool stimulation followed by sequencing identified expanded antigen-specific CD4+ clonotypes in the ViraFEST assay. Subsequent to roughly 10 days of culture, CD4+ T cells were isolated. Their SARS-CoV-2 infection, verified by PCR, occurred between March and December 2020. Repertoires were generated with immunoSEQ multiplex PCR, while TCRdb's copy carries only in-frame clones and drops some. Among about 45,000 clones listed, around 72% were seen once. No cognate antigen is known for these TCRs. The source material was CD4+ T cells from PBMCs cultured with a peptide pool, sampled before COVID-19 vaccination. These receptor sequences come from a human donor who had a prior SARS-CoV-2 infection.

The V and J genes are TRBV11-3 and TRBJ2-1; D unresolved. CDR1 is SGHNT and CDR2 is YENEEA in the germline V gene. The germline V and J ends were trimmed by 2 bases and 5 bases, with 13 bases remaining between them. CDR3 length equals 15 residues. The CDR3, as DNA: TGTGCCAGCAGCTTATCCCCGGTCGCTGACAATGAGCAGTTCTTC. Translated: CASSLSPVADNEQFF.

The chain has TRBV6-5 and TRBJ1-2; D may be TRBD1 (6 bases). The CDR3 runs to 14 residues. Looked up from germline, CDR1 is MNHEY and CDR2 is SVGAGI. V gave up 8 bases and J gave up 2 bases, with 15 bases separating them. The CDR3 DNA reads as TGTGCCAGCGGGAAAGGTACAGGGAACTATGGCTACACCTTC. Amino acid sequence: CASGKGTGNYGYTF.

This chain connects TRBV7-9 to TRBJ1-6; D gene uncertain. The CDR3 is 15 amino acids. Trimming removed 1 base from V and 7 bases from J, with 11 bases in between. Germline CDR1 reads SEHNR; CDR2 reads FQNEAQ (reference sequence). Here the CDR3 DNA reads TGTGCCAGCAGCTTAGAGAGGGTGGGCAATTCACCCCTCCACTTT. Its translation is CASSLERVGNSPLHF.

The table lists this clone with a few counts. The chain carries TRBV11-3 and TRBJ2-1; D is unclear. CDR1 and CDR2 from the germline V gene are SGHNT and YENEEA. The V end was cut by 0 bases, the J end by 4 bases, with 4 bases between. The CDR3 length is 13 residues. CDR3 DNA: TGTGCCAGCAGCTTAGAGGAATACAATGAGCAGTTCTTC. As protein: CASSLEEYNEQFF.

This clone came up a few times. The rearrangement links TRBV19 to TRBJ1-5, with 8 bases aligning to TRBD1. The CDR3 extends over 14 amino acids. V lost 7 bases to trimming and J lost 3 bases; unmatched junction nucleotides: 5. Germline-derived CDR1 and CDR2 are LNHDA and SQIVND (reference sequence). CDR3 residues: CASIGTGFNQPQHF. CDR3 in DNA: TGTGCCAGTATAGGGACAGGTTTCAATCAGCCCCAGCATTTT.

This chain links TRBV7-3 with TRBJ1-2, with D perhaps TRBD1 (6 bases). Trimming cost V 0 bases and J 4 bases, with 15 bases left between them. The CDR3 covers 16 residues. From germline, CDR1 is SGHTA and CDR2 FQGTGA. The CDR3 reads CASSLTAGDGLYGYTF. As DNA, the CDR3 is TGTGCCAGCAGCTTAACGGCAGGGGACGGCCTCTATGGCTACACCTTC.

The chain is built from TRBV5-1 and TRBJ2-1; D is uncertain. Looked up from germline, CDR1 is SGHRS and CDR2 is YFSETQ. This CDR3 contains 15 residues. V was pared by 6 bases and J by 8 bases, with 21 bases between. The chain's CDR3 is CASTPGSLTTDEQFF. The DNA for the CDR3 is TGCGCCAGCACACCGGGTAGCCTAACAACCGATGAGCAGTTCTTC.

The CDR3 reads CASSLEGGRGNEQFF. The CDR3 nucleotides read TGCGCCAGCAGCTTGGAGGGGGGGCGAGGGAATGAGCAGTTCTTC. The V call is TRBV5-1, the J call TRBJ2-1; the D gene is possibly TRBD2 (7 bases). Germline values: CDR1 SGHRS, CDR2 YFSETQ. V lost 0 bases and J 7 bases, leaving 14 bases between the germline ends. The CDR3 runs to 15 residues.

This chain connects TRBV28 to TRBJ2-3; D remains unclear. Trimming stripped 3 bases from V and 2 bases from J, with 9 bases between. CDR3 length equals 14 residues. CDR1 and CDR2 from the germline V gene are MDHEN and SYDVKM. The DNA for the CDR3 is TGTGCCAGCAGTTTCAACCTCTACACAGATACGCAGTATTTT. As protein: CASSFNLYTDTQYF.

This chain connects TRBV5-1 to TRBJ2-7; TRBD1 matches 11 bases. The CDR3 is 15 residues long. Germline V gene data show CDR1 as SGHRS and CDR2 as YFSETQ. With 4 bases clipped from V and 0 bases from J, the junction kept 3 bases outside the gene matches. The CDR3 spells CASSRGQGDSYEQYF. In DNA, the CDR3 is TGCGCCAGCAGCCGGGGACAGGGGGACTCCTACGAGCAGTACTTC.

This chain joins TRBV28 and TRBJ2-3; 7 bases agree with TRBD2. Germline V gene lookup returns CDR1 MDHEN and CDR2 SYDVKM. CDR3 size: 17 residues. The junction had 11 bases not matched to a gene; V was cut back by 4 bases and J by 1 base. CDR3 amino acids: CASSSEGLVEGTDTQYF. The CDR3 DNA reads as TGTGCCAGCAGTTCCGAAGGACTAGTGGAGGGCACAGATACGCAGTATTTT.

V and J are TRBV6-2 or TRBV6-3 and TRBJ2-7; possible D gene TRBD2, 6 bases. With 6 bases removed from V and 4 bases from J, the gap between germline ends came to 16 bases. The CDR3 consists of 14 residues. Germline CDR1 MNHEY, CDR2 SVGEGT. CDR3 sequence: CASSGLSQTYEQYF. The CDR3 DNA reads as TGTGCCAGCAGCGGACTATCTCAGACTTACGAGCAGTACTTC.

The chain is built from TRBV25-1 and TRBJ2-5; unclear D gene. This CDR3 contains 15 residues. CDR1 MGHDK and CDR2 SYGVNS come from the germline V gene. V gave up 3 bases and J gave up 5 bases, with 16 bases separating them. CDR3 sequence reads: CASSDGGHWMETQYF. CDR3 bases: TGTGCCAGCAGTGATGGTGGTCACTGGATGGAGACCCAGTACTTC. Supplemented by reference TRBV25-1 and TRBJ2-5, the full variable domain reads EADIYQTPRYLVIGTGKKITLECSQTMGHDKMYWYQQDPGMELHLIHYSYGVNSTEKGDLSSESTVSRIRTEHFPLTLESARPSHTSQYLCASSDGGHWMETQYFGPGTRLLVL.

This chain uses TRBV18 with TRBJ1-1, with TRBD1 matching over 8 bases. The germline CDR1 and CDR2 sequences are KGHSH and LQKENI. Trimming removed 1 base from V and 7 bases from J; junction bases left unmatched: 2. The CDR3 spans 13 residues. CDR3 in DNA: TGTGCCAGCTCACCACAACAGGGGGTTGAAGCTTTCTTT. It is translated as CASSPQQGVEAFF.

J is TRBJ2-6 and V is TRBV2, with D perhaps TRBD2 (6 bases). Looked up from germline, CDR1 is SNHLY and CDR2 is FYNNEI. V lost 3 bases to trimming and J lost 2 bases, with 14 bases between them. This CDR3 spans 17 amino acids. DNA for the CDR3: TGTGCCAGCAGTGATTTAAGGGGAGGCGCTGGGGCCAACGTCCTGACTTTC. Residues: CASSDLRGGAGANVLTF.

This sequence joins TRBV19 and TRBJ1-2; D call uncertain. The germline gives CDR1 LNHDA, CDR2 SQIVND (reference sequence). CDR3 length: 13 residues. Trimming shortened V by 8 bases and J by 8 bases, and 18 bases separated the two germline ends. CDR3 loop: CASEVMRGAGYTF. Here the CDR3 DNA reads TGTGCCAGTGAGGTCATGAGAGGCGCCGGCTACACCTTC.

The V gene is TRBV7-8, the J gene TRBJ1-2, with unresolved D. This CDR3 comprises 19 residues. CDR1 and CDR2 (germline): SGHVS, FQNEAQ. V was clipped by 5 bases and J by 1 base, with 26 bases between them. CDR3 loop: CASSKYASLLADYNYGYTF. DNA of the CDR3: TGTGCCAGCAGCAAATATGCCAGCCTCCTGGCAGATTATAACTATGGCTACACCTTC.